Listed below are T cell receptor beta chains from one sample, sequenced in a study of identical twins. MiXCR was run by TCRdb on the 5' RACE reads, yielding one entry per CDR3 protein. The repertoire holds hundreds of thousands of distinct CDR3 sequences, with around 20% as singletons. These sequences were also reported in another study, on T cells expressing NK-cell markers.

Sequenced sample: PBMCs. These receptors were collected from a young woman in good health. CDR3s include the opening cysteine and the closing phenylalanine or tryptophan. Fields, in order: D gene, V gene, J gene, clone size, CDR3 protein, CDR3 DNA. A D gene is named only where the DNA matches it firmly. Clone sizes are given selectively: once, few, many, or a class where the clone is expanded.

d_gene: -
v_gene: TRBV27
j_gene: TRBJ1-2
abundance: -
CDR3aa: CASSFGGFQGGYTF
CDR3nt: TGTGCCAGCAGTTTTGGGGGCTTCCAGGGTGGCTACACCTTC

d_gene: TRBD2
v_gene: TRBV20-1
j_gene: TRBJ2-1
abundance: -
CDR3aa: CSASEERGGRNEQFF
CDR3nt: TGCAGTGCCTCCGAGGAGCGGGGGGGCCGCAATGAGCAGTTCTTC

d_gene: -
v_gene: TRBV20-1
j_gene: TRBJ2-7
abundance: -
CDR3aa: CSASTGEEGQYF
CDR3nt: TGCAGTGCCAGTACGGGGGAGGAAGGGCAGTACTTC

d_gene: -
v_gene: TRBV3-1
j_gene: TRBJ2-7
abundance: -
CDR3aa: CASSRDIRSNEQYF
CDR3nt: TGTGCCAGCAGTCGGGACATCCGGAGCAACGAGCAGTACTTC

d_gene: -
v_gene: TRBV20-1
j_gene: TRBJ1-6
abundance: -
CDR3aa: CSARESGSSYNSPLHF
CDR3nt: TGCAGTGCTAGAGAGTCAGGAAGCTCCTATAATTCACCCCTCCACTTT

d_gene: TRBD1
v_gene: TRBV3-1
j_gene: TRBJ1-5
abundance: many
CDR3aa: CASSQGGTGRQPQHF
CDR3nt: TGTGCCAGCAGCCAAGGTGGGACAGGGCGCCAGCCCCAGCATTTT

d_gene: -
v_gene: TRBV10-2
j_gene: TRBJ2-3
abundance: few
CDR3aa: CASSESVPGVQDTQYF
CDR3nt: TGCGCCAGCAGTGAGTCGGTACCGGGAGTTCAAGATACGCAGTATTTT

d_gene: -
v_gene: TRBV25-1
j_gene: TRBJ2-3
abundance: few
CDR3aa: CASSDPGGKGADTQYF
CDR3nt: TGTGCCAGCAGTGACCCCGGTGGCAAGGGCGCAGATACGCAGTATTTT

d_gene: -
v_gene: TRBV10-2
j_gene: TRBJ2-1
abundance: few
CDR3aa: CASTLEDREQFF
CDR3nt: TGCGCCAGCACTCTCGAAGACAGGGAGCAGTTCTTC

d_gene: -
v_gene: TRBV27
j_gene: TRBJ1-6
abundance: few
CDR3aa: CASSLQDRTPLHF
CDR3nt: TGTGCCAGCAGTTTACAGGACAGAACACCCCTCCACTTT

d_gene: -
v_gene: TRBV12-3/TRBV12-4
j_gene: TRBJ2-1
abundance: many
CDR3aa: CASSPGPYNEQFF
CDR3nt: TGTGCCAGCAGTCCGGGACCTTACAATGAGCAGTTCTTC

d_gene: -
v_gene: TRBV29-1
j_gene: TRBJ2-1
abundance: -
CDR3aa: CSGGYRDRGFSGRARSYNEQFF
CDR3nt: TGCAGCGGCGGCTACCGGGACAGGGGGTTTAGCGGGAGGGCCAGATCCTACAATGAGCAGTTCTTC

d_gene: -
v_gene: TRBV12-3/TRBV12-4
j_gene: TRBJ2-3
abundance: -
CDR3aa: CASSSYSPLGRRTDTQYF
CDR3nt: TGTGCCAGCAGTTCTTATTCCCCGCTGGGTCGGCGCACAGATACGCAGTATTTT

d_gene: -
v_gene: TRBV20-1
j_gene: TRBJ2-7
abundance: once
CDR3aa: CSASRQGSYEQYF
CDR3nt: TGCAGTGCGTCCAGGCAGGGGTCCTACGAGCAGTACTTC

d_gene: TRBD1
v_gene: TRBV20-1
j_gene: TRBJ1-2
abundance: many
CDR3aa: CSARDYRGRGYTF
CDR3nt: TGCAGTGCTAGGGATTACAGGGGGCGCGGCTACACCTTC

d_gene: -
v_gene: TRBV5-1
j_gene: TRBJ2-7
abundance: few
CDR3aa: CASSLQQESYEQYF
CDR3nt: TGCGCCAGCAGCTTGCAGCAGGAGAGCTACGAGCAGTACTTC

d_gene: -
v_gene: TRBV7-9
j_gene: TRBJ1-4
abundance: many
CDR3aa: CASSPPADIKEKLFF
CDR3nt: TGTGCCAGCAGCCCCCCAGCGGACATAAAGGAAAAACTGTTTTTT

d_gene: -
v_gene: TRBV2
j_gene: TRBJ2-2
abundance: -
CDR3aa: CASSVFGGAANTGELFF
CDR3nt: TGTGCCAGCAGTGTTTTCGGAGGGGCAGCAAACACCGGGGAGCTGTTTTTT

d_gene: TRBD2
v_gene: TRBV7-9
j_gene: TRBJ2-1
abundance: many
CDR3aa: CASSPHPRAGRNEQFF
CDR3nt: TGTGCCAGCAGCCCCCATCCGAGGGCCGGGAGGAATGAGCAGTTCTTC

d_gene: TRBD1
v_gene: TRBV18
j_gene: TRBJ2-7
abundance: many
CDR3aa: CASSPDRGEQYF
CDR3nt: TGTGCCAGCTCACCAGACAGGGGTGAGCAGTACTTC

d_gene: -
v_gene: TRBV6-6
j_gene: TRBJ1-2
abundance: -
CDR3aa: CASSEGIGYTF
CDR3nt: TGTGCCAGCAGCGAAGGGATTGGCTACACCTTC

d_gene: -
v_gene: TRBV6-1
j_gene: TRBJ2-3
abundance: few
CDR3aa: CASSPGVTGTDTQYF
CDR3nt: TGTGCCAGCAGTCCAGGGGTTACAGGCACAGATACGCAGTATTTT

d_gene: TRBD2
v_gene: TRBV20-1
j_gene: TRBJ2-1
abundance: -
CDR3aa: CSATAGNEQFF
CDR3nt: TGCAGTGCCACAGCGGGGAATGAGCAGTTCTTC

d_gene: -
v_gene: TRBV5-8
j_gene: TRBJ1-4
abundance: many
CDR3aa: CASSLAVTSTNEKLFF
CDR3nt: TGTGCCAGCAGCTTGGCGGTGACCTCAACTAATGAAAAACTGTTTTTT

d_gene: -
v_gene: TRBV18
j_gene: TRBJ2-2
abundance: few
CDR3aa: CASSPQPTRLAGELFF
CDR3nt: TGTGCCAGCTCACCTCAACCGACTAGGTTGGCCGGGGAGCTGTTTTTT

d_gene: -
v_gene: TRBV20-1
j_gene: TRBJ1-5
abundance: few
CDR3aa: CSTGLQQPQHF
CDR3nt: TGCAGTACAGGGTTACAGCAGCCCCAGCATTTT

d_gene: -
v_gene: TRBV5-5
j_gene: TRBJ2-1
abundance: few
CDR3aa: CASSSKEGEPSYNEQFF
CDR3nt: TGTGCCAGCAGCTCCAAGGAGGGGGAGCCTTCCTACAATGAGCAGTTCTTC

d_gene: TRBD2
v_gene: TRBV6-5
j_gene: TRBJ2-7
abundance: few
CDR3aa: CASSYRLAGLYEQYF
CDR3nt: TGTGCCAGCAGTTACCGACTAGCGGGACTCTACGAGCAGTACTTC

d_gene: TRBD2
v_gene: TRBV5-4
j_gene: TRBJ2-5
abundance: few
CDR3aa: CASSLRAGTETQYF
CDR3nt: TGTGCCAGCAGCTTGCGAGCGGGAACAGAGACCCAGTACTTC

d_gene: -
v_gene: TRBV29-1
j_gene: TRBJ2-7
abundance: -
CDR3aa: CSVSGDSYEQYF
CDR3nt: TGCAGCGTTTCGGGAGACTCCTACGAGCAGTACTTC

d_gene: -
v_gene: TRBV20-1
j_gene: TRBJ1-1
abundance: -
CDR3aa: CSASFGDTEAFF
CDR3nt: TGCAGTGCTTCTTTTGGTGACACTGAAGCTTTCTTT

d_gene: -
v_gene: TRBV21-1
j_gene: TRBJ1-4
abundance: -
CDR3aa: CASNLPRIGEKLFF
CDR3nt: TGTGCCAGCAACTTGCCCCGTATTGGGGAAAAACTGTTTTTT

d_gene: -
v_gene: TRBV5-1
j_gene: TRBJ2-7
abundance: -
CDR3aa: CASSGASRGLDEQYF
CDR3nt: TGCGCCAGCAGCGGGGCTTCCAGGGGTCTCGACGAGCAGTACTTC

d_gene: -
v_gene: TRBV12-3/TRBV12-4
j_gene: TRBJ2-7
abundance: -
CDR3aa: CASSFPGGRSSYEQYF
CDR3nt: TGTGCCAGCAGTTTCCCCGGTGGCAGGAGCTCCTACGAGCAGTACTTC

d_gene: TRBD1
v_gene: TRBV2
j_gene: TRBJ2-7
abundance: -
CDR3aa: CASKGQGHLSYEQYF
CDR3nt: TGTGCCAGCAAGGGACAGGGTCACTTATCCTACGAGCAGTACTTC

d_gene: -
v_gene: TRBV10-1
j_gene: TRBJ2-2
abundance: few
CDR3aa: CASSQYTGELFF
CDR3nt: TGCGCCAGCAGTCAGTACACCGGGGAGCTGTTTTTT

d_gene: -
v_gene: TRBV6-1
j_gene: TRBJ2-1
abundance: few
CDR3aa: CASSEGITYNEQFF
CDR3nt: TGTGCCAGCAGTGAGGGGATAACCTACAATGAGCAGTTCTTC